A single sample is the source of the 2 T cell receptor beta chains below, sequenced in a study of T cells after yellow fever vaccination. TCRdb fed the 5' RACE reads into MiXCR, producing one record per CDR3 protein. The repertoire consists of about 340,000 distinct CDR3 sequences, with about an eighth occurring once and the leading ten covering approximately 3.3%. The sample in question was CD4+ T cells sorted from PBMCs, obtained 15 days after the yellow fever booster vaccination. These TCRs come from a man in his late teens or twenties who received the YFV17D yellow fever vaccine.

The sample holds many counts of this clonotype. CDR3 region: CASSADRVGAQHF. The CDR3 DNA is TGTGCCAGCAGTGCAGACAGGGTCGGGGCCCAGCATTTT. V gene TRBV27 combines with J gene TRBJ1-5; 7 bases fit TRBD1. J lost 11 bases, V lost 5 bases, and 9 bases had no gene match. The germline gives CDR1 MNHEY, CDR2 SMNVEV (reference sequence). This CDR3 spans 13 amino acids.

This clonotype was counted only a few times. The gene calls are TRBV7-8 and TRBJ2-5; 10 positions agree with TRBD1. The germline V gene has CDR1 SGHVS and CDR2 FQNEAQ. The CDR3 runs 14 residues. Unmatched junction bases numbered 3, after V lost 4 bases and J lost 4 bases. CDR3 DNA sequence: TGTGCCAGCAGCTCGGGGACAGGGGCAGAGACCCAGTACTTC. Encoded protein: CASSSGTGAETQYF.